Sequencing of this TCR beta chain was carried out in a study of blood T cell repertoires in COVID-19 (dated by TCRdb to 2020 to 2022). With respect to the entire study: The collaborator samples originated in the United States, Italy and Spain and spanned the acute and convalescent phases of COVID-19. A de-identified subject ID, COVID-19 status, age in years and sex were almost always included in the sample metadata. Samples were obtained from the ongoing ImmuneRACE study (first 160 participants) and from 1,254 subjects provided by 6 global collaborators. The repertoires were made available in a free public database intended to serve as a resource for research on the immune response to SARS-CoV-2. Where available, HLA class I and class II types were taken from metadata supplied by the sample provider and were not determined by assay-based typing. The prospective study material was composed of cDNA or gDNA derived from T cells, B-cell-depleted T cells, or PBMCs. The dataset comprised deeply sampled blood TCRbeta repertoires from subjects exposed to, actively infected with, or recovered from COVID-19. Here is what the overall study found, with its caveats: How much clinical and demographic metadata was included differed by source and by participant, and the metadata was provided uncurated.

Participants in the prospective study were aged roughly 18 to 100 years, lived in 24 United States geographic areas, and enrolled through a virtual design. To assign participants to cohorts, the prospective study relied on clinical history that participants themselves reported in a screening survey and a study questionnaire. Recovered participants in ImmuneRACE Cohort 3 were defined as having two consecutive negative NP/OP PCR tests, clearance from a healthcare professional, or resolution of symptoms. In the prospective study, mobile phlebotomists collected whole blood, serum and a nasopharyngeal or oropharyngeal swab from each participant. Over a roughly two-month period, participants in the prospective study had the option of providing additional blood draws and questionnaires. Before DNA extraction, blood samples from the prospective study were shipped at room temperature or frozen. About this clone: Its antigen remains undetermined. No base qualities exist here, and no much larger clone lies one base off it.

The immunoSEQ Assay, a bias-controlled multiplex PCR, was used to amplify TCRbeta CDR3 regions from genomic DNA. The authors' analysis ran thus. The number of nucleated cells in each sample was estimated by amplification of reference gene primers within the assay. To quantify the absolute abundance of each unique TCRbeta CDR3 rearrangement, sequence reads were collapsed and filtered. Productive Simpson clonality was computed per sample as the square root of Simpson's diversity index over productive rearrangements. Here the immuneACCESS table is served through TCRdb, limited to in-frame sequences with V and J called. Missing clones are a known gap in these copies; in checked studies unresolved V genes cover under half, and the rest lacks a known reason. That table is the source of V, J and clone size, and D and trimming were worked out from the DNA. This sample holds about 430,000 clones; over 75% were observed only once. More than 0.95% of the sample goes to the ten largest clones.

Looking up the germline V gene (reference sequence) yields CDR1 LGHDT and CDR2 YNNKEL. Here V drops 4 bases and J drops 0 bases, and the junction holds 5 bases not matched to any gene. The CDR3 runs 16 residues from the cysteine to the phenylalanine. The only DNA kept is the CDR3, 48 bases in frame from the first base. The rearrangement joined TRBV3-1 (or the pseudogene TRBV3-2) to TRBJ1-5; the junction holds 8 bases that match TRBD1. The receptor was isolated from a man in his thirties or forties who had recovered from COVID-19. Sample: PBMCs or T cells enriched from blood (not recorded which). The CDR3 amino acid sequence is: CASSPGTGFSNQPQHF. The nucleotides read TGTGCCAGCAGCCCCGGGACAGGTTTTAGCAATCAGCCCCAGCATTTT.